These 20 T cell receptor beta chains were sequenced from one sample in a study of cytomegalovirus exposure and HLA in healthy donors. The repertoire was sequenced with immunoSEQ multiplex PCR; TCRdb's copy has only in-frame clones and lacks some. Of under 100,000 clones listed, 95% to 97% are singletons. Sequenced material: PBMCs. These receptor sequences come from a man aged 18 to 30 in good health and CMV-seronegative.

The chain has TRBV19 and TRBJ2-1, with TRBD2 matching 10 bases. This CDR3 spans 16 amino acids. The V segment lost 1 base and the J segment 8 bases; nucleotides outside the gene matches: 8. Germline CDR1 LNHDA, CDR2 SQIVND (reference sequence). The DNA for the CDR3 is TGTGCCAGTAGTATAGGTAGCGGGAGGATTGGAGATGAGCAGTTCTTC. It translates to CASSIGSGRIGDEQFF.

The chain uses TRBV2 and TRBJ1-1; TRBD1 agrees at 7 bases. V lost 6 bases to trimming and J lost 3 bases; unmatched junction nucleotides: 10. This CDR3 is 15 amino acids long. The germline CDR1 and CDR2 sequences are SNHLY and FYNNEI. The CDR3 nucleotides read TGTGCCAGCAGATCTCAGGGGGGCTGGTACACTGAAGCTTTCTTT. Translating gives CASRSQGGWYTEAFF.

The gene calls are TRBV5-1 and TRBJ1-2; 10 bases are shared with TRBD1. This CDR3 has 17 residues. Trimming took 0 bases from V and 7 from J; bases not matched to a gene: 12. The germline CDR1 and CDR2 sequences are SGHRS and YFSETQ. The CDR3 coding sequence is TGCGCCAGCAGCTTGGCTTCGACAGGGGGCGCTGGGTCTGGCTACACCTTC. It specifies CASSLASTGGAGSGYTF.

The chain is built from TRBV6-5 and TRBJ2-1; weak D call: TRBD2 (5 bases). Germline-derived CDR1 and CDR2 are MNHEY and SVGAGI. The V end lost 6 bases, the J end lost 15 bases, and 15 bases lay between the germline ends. The CDR3 length is 11 residues. The CDR3 DNA reads TGTGCCAGCAGAACGCTTAGCGTGCTGTTCTTC. It yields the protein CASRTLSVLFF.

This chain joins TRBV4-1 and TRBJ1-5; D unclear. V was trimmed by 0 bases and J by 6 bases, leaving 21 bases between them. CDR1 and CDR2 (germline): MGHRA, YSYEKL. The CDR3 is 18 residues long. CDR3 loop: CASSQELLRVSDSQPQHF. CDR3 DNA sequence: TGCGCCAGCAGCCAAGAGCTACTACGGGTATCAGATTCTCAGCCCCAGCATTTT.

The genes are TRBV19 and TRBJ2-7; 7 bases agree with TRBD2. The CDR3 runs 14 residues. V gave up 2 bases and J gave up 2 bases; unmatched junction bases: 3. Looked up from germline, CDR1 is LNHDA and CDR2 is SQIVND (reference sequence). The CDR3 here is CASSISSGPYEQYF. The CDR3 bases are TGTGCCAGTAGTATATCTAGCGGACCCTACGAGCAGTACTTC.

V usage is TRBV9 and J usage is TRBJ2-5, with a weak D call TRBD1 (6 bases). Germline assignment: CDR1 SGDLS and CDR2 YYNGEE. The CDR3 extends over 14 amino acids. V dropped 0 bases and J dropped 4 bases, with 10 bases sitting between them. The CDR3 nucleotides are TGTGCCAGCAGCGTAGTAGGCAGGGGAGAGACCCAGTACTTC. Translation: CASSVVGRGETQYF.

This rearrangement joins TRBV7-8 to TRBJ2-7; unclear D gene. V lost 1 base, J lost 7 bases, and 11 bases lay in between. This CDR3 region has 13 residues. Germline loops: CDR1 SGHVS, CDR2 FQNEAQ. The CDR3 sequence: CASSLVDSLEQYV. CDR3 sequence (DNA): TGTGCCAGCAGCTTAGTAGACTCCCTAGAGCAGTACGTC.

The V gene is TRBV5-1, the J gene TRBJ1-1; 8 bases are a match to TRBD1. Germline CDR1 reads SGHRS; CDR2 reads YFSETQ. This CDR3 comprises 19 residues. V shed 3 bases and J 2 bases; nucleotides not matched to a gene: 18. The chain's CDR3 is CASSSQGARGLGRNTEAFF. CDR3 bases: TGCGCCAGCAGCTCTCAGGGGGCGCGTGGCCTGGGCCGTAACACTGAAGCTTTCTTT.

The genes are TRBV5-4 and TRBJ1-1, with D uncertain. Per germline, CDR1 SGHNT and CDR2 YYREEE (reference sequence). V dropped 0 bases and J dropped 1 base, with 7 bases sitting between them. This CDR3 is 14 amino acids long. The CDR3 DNA reads as TGTGCCAGCAGCTTGGGATCGGGGAACACTGAAGCTTTCTTT. This sequence encodes CASSLGSGNTEAFF.

The V call is TRBV5-6, the J call TRBJ1-1, with D possibly matching TRBD1 (6 bases). The germline V and J ends were trimmed by 4 bases and 3 bases, with 10 bases remaining between them. The CDR3 contains 13 residues. Germline V gene lookup returns CDR1 SGHDT and CDR2 YYEEEE. Written as DNA, the CDR3 is TGTGCCAGCAGCGGGACACTTTACACTGAAGCTTTCTTT. It is translated as CASSGTLYTEAFF.

This rearrangement joins TRBV9 to TRBJ1-4; D remains ambiguous. The CDR3 is 14 amino acids. Per the germline V gene, CDR1 is SGDLS and CDR2 is YYNGEE. Trimming took 0 bases from V and 5 from J, leaving 8 bases between them. CDR3 amino acids: CASSVDTQNEKLFF. The CDR3 nucleotides read TGTGCCAGCAGCGTAGACACACAGAATGAAAAACTGTTTTTT.

V and J are TRBV5-5 and TRBJ1-2, with TRBD1 matching 7 bases. The CDR3 sequence is 14 residues long. Germline CDR1 SGHKS, CDR2 YYEKEE (reference sequence). V gave up 0 bases and J gave up 3 bases; unmatched junction bases: 2. CDR3 DNA: TGTGCCAGCAGCTTGGGGGGGACAGACTATGGCTACACCTTC. This translates into CASSLGGTDYGYTF.

The V and J genes are TRBV5-1 and TRBJ2-3, with a tentative D call TRBD1 (5 bases). This CDR3 region has 15 residues. The germline V gene encodes CDR1 SGHRS and CDR2 YFSETQ. The V and J ends lost 0 bases and 2 bases respectively, with 10 bases between them. The CDR3 loop reads CASSLAGYLTDTQYF. Written as DNA, the CDR3 is TGCGCCAGCAGCTTGGCAGGGTACCTCACAGATACGCAGTATTTT.

The chain uses TRBV29-1 and TRBJ2-3; tentatively, D is TRBD1 (6 bases). The germline V gene encodes CDR1 SQVTM and CDR2 ANQGSEA. The CDR3 extends over 14 amino acids. Trimming took 5 bases from V and 0 from J, leaving 12 bases between them. The CDR3 nucleotides are TGCAGCGTTCTTAAGACAGGTAGCACAGATACGCAGTATTTT. This sequence encodes CSVLKTGSTDTQYF.

This sequence joins TRBV5-6 and TRBJ2-7; TRBD2 might be the D (5 bases). Trimming cost V 6 bases and J 7 bases, with 20 bases left between them. Germline V lookup: CDR1 SGHDT, CDR2 YYEEEE. CDR3 length: 14 residues. The CDR3 sequence is CASTRPGSLGEQYV. CDR3 DNA sequence: TGTGCCAGCACCCGGCCGGGGAGTCTCGGGGAGCAGTACGTC.

The chain combines TRBV28 with TRBJ1-4, with D possibly matching TRBD1 (5 bases). The germline V gene encodes CDR1 MDHEN and CDR2 SYDVKM. V lost 6 bases to trimming and J lost 7 bases, with 15 bases between them. The CDR3 totals 14 residues. CDR3 residues: CASSRTPGAEKLFF. The CDR3 DNA is TGTGCCAGCAGCCGGACACCCGGAGCTGAAAAACTGTTTTTT.

The J gene is TRBJ2-3, the V gene TRBV6-6, with TRBD2 as a possible D gene (7 bases). Germline V lookup: CDR1 MNHNY, CDR2 SVGAGI (reference sequence). Trimming left V 3 bases short and J 3 bases short, with 16 bases between. CDR3 length equals 16 residues. CDR3 residues: CASSYFAGEGTDTQYF. In nucleotides, the CDR3 is TGTGCCAGCAGTTATTTCGCAGGGGAGGGGACAGATACGCAGTATTTT.

This clone has just one count. This chain links TRBV6-6 with TRBJ1-5; tentative D call: TRBD1 (6 bases). The V gene lost 6 bases and the J gene lost 0 bases, with 15 bases spanning the gap. Germline CDR1 is MNHNY and CDR2 is SVGAGI (reference sequence). The CDR3 totals 16 residues. CDR3 amino acids: CASRKPSGDSNQPQHF. As DNA, the CDR3 is TGTGCCAGCAGGAAGCCCTCAGGGGATAGCAATCAGCCCCAGCATTTT.

The rearrangement joins TRBV7-9 to TRBJ1-1; 8 nucleotides match TRBD1. The V gene end was trimmed by 6 bases and the J gene end by 7 bases; junction bases not matched to a gene: 13. The CDR3 runs 15 residues. Germline V lookup: CDR1 SEHNR, CDR2 FQNEAQ (reference sequence). As DNA, the CDR3 is TGTGCCAGCAGGGGTCAGGGGGCAGGGATAGGTGAAGCTTTCTTT. Amino acid sequence: CASRGQGAGIGEAFF.